This T cell receptor (beta chain) emerged from a study of blood T cell repertoires in COVID-19 (dated by TCRdb to 2018 to 2020). As for the study more broadly: Collaborator samples came from the United States, Italy and Spain and covered acute and convalescent phases of COVID-19. The material from the prospective study consisted of cDNA or gDNA derived from T cells, B-cell-depleted T cells, or PBMCs. The dataset comprised deeply sampled blood TCRbeta repertoires from subjects exposed to, actively infected with, or recovered from COVID-19. The repertoires were released in a freely available public database meant as a resource for research on the immune response to SARS-CoV-2. Samples were obtained from the ongoing ImmuneRACE study (first 160 participants) and from some 1,200 subjects provided by 6 global collaborators. A de-identified subject ID, COVID-19 status, age in years and sex were almost always included in the sample metadata. HLA class I and class II types, where available, came from metadata supplied by the sample provider rather than from assay-based typing. Broader findings and caveats from the paper: Clinical and demographic metadata were provided uncurated, with the amount varying by source and participant.

This clone has a single count. Its antigen is currently not known. Base qualities are not at hand, and no much larger clone is one base apart. TCRbeta CDR3 regions were amplified from genomic DNA using the immunoSEQ Assay, a bias-controlled multiplex PCR. Per the source publication's procedure: Nucleated cell counts per sample were estimated from amplification of reference gene primers within the assay. Sequence reads were collapsed and filtered to measure the absolute abundance of every unique TCRbeta CDR3 rearrangement. For each sample, productive Simpson clonality was calculated by taking the square root of Simpson's diversity index across productive rearrangements. What TCRdb holds here is the immuneACCESS table cut down to in-frame rearrangements. Part of the clones is not present; checked against another copy, under half of the missing clones reflect an unresolved V gene, and the others are unexplained. That table is the source of V, J and clone size, and D and trimming were worked out from the DNA. The sample table contains 55,000 to 80,000 clones; only one count was recorded for approximately 78% of them. The ten largest make up 13% to 15% of the sample.

The CDR3 has 14 amino acids, counting the end cysteine and phenylalanine. CDR3 DNA only is kept here, 42 bases in frame from base 1. CDR1 GTSNPN and CDR2 SVGIG are derived from the germline V gene (reference sequence). Trimming at the junction amounts to 5 bases on V and 0 bases on J, and the germline ends lie 8 bases apart. At one collaborating source in Seattle, patients were enrolled during active infection and were followed longitudinally through the course of disease. Collaborating institutions collected whole blood in K2EDTA tubes following their own protocols. Collaborator samples were shipped for TCRbeta analysis as frozen whole blood, isolated PBMCs, or DNA extracted from either sample type.

The sequence derives from a man between 60 and 75 years old with COVID-19, enrolled during active disease. The sequenced material came from peripheral blood. The chain couples TRBV30 to TRBJ1-6; the D gene identity is not certain. CDR3 protein: CAWQDFSYNSPLHF. The DNA is as follows: TGTGCCTGGCAGGACTTCTCCTATAATTCACCCCTCCACTTT.